Each of the 30 T cell receptor beta chains below was sequenced from the same sample in a study of beta chain features in type 1 diabetes. Whole-study findings and limits: Type 1 diabetes patients had TCRB CDR3s that were shorter (moderately but significantly so) in all four CD4+ subsets.

Expressed TCRB transcripts were sequenced because the isolated RNA had all been reverse transcribed beforehand. Profiled with immunoSEQ multiplex PCR; TCRdb holds only in-frame clones, not every one. The sample lists hundreds of thousands of clones; around an eighth were seen once. No cognate antigen is known for these TCRs. The sample taken for sequencing was naive CD4+ T cells from blood. The source of these receptors is a man in his late teens or twenties with type 1 diabetes.

In its sample, this clone was seen a few times. This sequence joins TRBV5-6 and TRBJ2-7; D not resolved. CDR1 is SGHDT, CDR2 YYEEEE, per germline. V was clipped by 1 base and J by 7 bases, with 12 bases between them. CDR3 length equals 13 residues. The CDR3 is CASSLRPVQEQYF. As DNA, the CDR3 is TGTGCCAGCAGCTTGCGCCCCGTGCAAGAGCAGTACTTC.

This chain links TRBV5-1 with TRBJ1-3; the D gene is possibly TRBD1 (5 bases). Germline V CDR1 and CDR2: SGHRS, YFSETQ. This CDR3 has 14 amino acids. Deletions cut 4 bases from V and 0 bases from J, with 8 bases between. In DNA, the CDR3 is TGCGCCAGCAGCAAGACAGTCTCTGGAAACACCATATATTTT. Protein sequence: CASSKTVSGNTIYF.

The sample holds a few counts of this clone. The chain carries TRBV2 and TRBJ2-3, with D tentatively TRBD2 (5 bases). V shed 7 bases and J shed 0 bases, with 8 bases lying between them. Germline loops: CDR1 SNHLY, CDR2 FYNNEI. This CDR3 contains 13 residues. CDR3 sequence (DNA): TGTGCCAGCAACGAGGGTAGCACAGATACGCAGTATTTT. Its protein is CASNEGSTDTQYF. Filled out from reference TRBV2 and TRBJ2-3, the complete variable domain reads EPEVTQTPSHQVTQMGQEVILRCVPISNHLYFYWYRQILGQKVEFLVSFYNNEISEKSEIFDDQFSVERPDGSNFTLKIRSTKLEDSAMYFCASNEGSTDTQYFGPGTRLTVL.

This clone was observed a few times. This sequence joins TRBV18 and TRBJ1-2; 7 bases match TRBD1. CDR1 and CDR2 (germline): KGHSH, LQKENI. V was pared by 5 bases and J by 0 bases, with 3 bases of the junction left unmatched. The CDR3 has 14 amino acids. The CDR3 nucleotides are TGTGCCAGCTCAACGGGACAGACTAACTATGGCTACACCTTC. Translation: CASSTGQTNYGYTF.

The chain recombines TRBV7-8 with TRBJ1-1; 7 nucleotides match TRBD1. With V trimmed by 0 bases and J by 5 bases, 6 bases remained unmatched. The CDR3 totals 15 residues. The germline V gene has CDR1 SGHVS and CDR2 FQNEAQ. The CDR3 coding sequence is TGTGCCAGCAGCTTAGCAGGGGGCGCGAGGACTGAAGCTTTCTTT. This translates into CASSLAGGARTEAFF.

The gene calls are TRBV18 and TRBJ2-7; D gene unclear. Trimming stripped 3 bases from V and 4 bases from J, with 13 bases between. This CDR3 region has 14 residues. Germline V gene data show CDR1 as KGHSH and CDR2 as LQKENI. DNA for the CDR3: TGTGCCAGCTCACCTCCGTCCGGCCTGTACGAGCAGTACTTC. This codes for CASSPPSGLYEQYF.

The V call is TRBV19, the J call TRBJ1-4, with 8 bases lining up with TRBD1. The V gene end was trimmed by 5 bases and the J gene end by 6 bases; junction bases not matched to a gene: 8. The CDR3 sequence is 15 residues long. The V gene's germline CDR1 is LNHDA and CDR2 SQIVND (reference sequence). This CDR3 reads CASSPETTGDEKLFF. The CDR3, as DNA: TGTGCCAGTAGTCCGGAAACGACAGGGGATGAAAAACTGTTTTTT.

This clone has just a few counts. The chain couples TRBV14 to TRBJ1-1, with D maybe TRBD1 (5 bases). Germline CDR1 is SGHDN and CDR2 is FVKESK. V dropped 7 bases and J dropped 5 bases, with 11 bases sitting between them. This CDR3 spans 12 amino acids. The DNA of the CDR3 is TGTGCCAGCACTCCGGGGGGGACTGAAGCTTTCTTT. Translating it yields CASTPGGTEAFF.

Here the CDR3 reads CASRSDGEGALHF. In DNA, the CDR3 is TGTGCCAGCAGGTCCGACGGGGAAGGGGCCCTCCACTTT. The chain uses TRBV7-2 and TRBJ1-6, with D perhaps TRBD1 (5 bases). The CDR3 sequence is 13 residues long. Trimming took 6 bases from V and 14 from J, leaving 17 bases between them. The germline V gene has CDR1 SGHTA and CDR2 FQGNSA.

This clone was observed a few times. The genes are TRBV18 and TRBJ2-7; 8 bases match TRBD1. This CDR3 has 18 residues. V dropped 2 bases and J dropped 3; count of bases not matched to a gene: 15. Germline V lookup: CDR1 KGHSH, CDR2 LQKENI. DNA for the CDR3: TGTGCCAGCTCACCAAGTACCGGAGGACAGGGAGGATTCTACGAGCAGTACTTC. Translation: CASSPSTGGQGGFYEQYF.

CDR3 sequence reads: CASSFQGGNTEAFF. As DNA, the CDR3 is TGTGCCAGCAGCTTCCAGGGGGGGAACACTGAAGCTTTCTTT. This chain joins TRBV7-9 and TRBJ1-1; 7 nucleotides agree with TRBD1. V lost 3 bases, J lost 1 base, and 2 bases stayed unmatched. Germline V CDR1 and CDR2: SEHNR, FQNEAQ (reference sequence). The CDR3 length is 14 residues.

This clone was seen only a few times. The chain combines TRBV4-1 with TRBJ1-1; a possible D gene is TRBD1 (5 bases). CDR1 MGHRA and CDR2 YSYEKL come from the germline V gene. V gave up 3 bases and J gave up 1 base, with 12 bases separating them. The CDR3 length is 15 residues. CDR3 loop: CASSHYGQGNTEAFF. Written as DNA, the CDR3 is TGCGCCAGCAGCCACTACGGACAAGGGAACACTGAAGCTTTCTTT.

This clone turned up a few times. The chain has TRBV29-1 and TRBJ1-1; possibly TRBD1 for D (5 bases). CDR3 length: 13 amino acids. V lost 5 bases and J 0 bases, leaving 10 bases between the germline ends. The germline CDR1 and CDR2 sequences are SQVTM and ANQGSEA. The CDR3 coding sequence is TGCAGCGTTCATGGACACATGAACACTGAAGCTTTCTTT. It yields the protein CSVHGHMNTEAFF.

Only a few counts were recorded for this clone. The chain carries TRBV21-1 and TRBJ1-5. TRBV21-1 is a recognized pseudogene. The length of the CDR3 is 16 residues. DNA for the CDR3: TGTGCCAGCAGCACCCCAACCCAGGGAGGCAATCAGCCCCAGCATTTT. Translation: CASSTPTQGGNQPQHF.

Many counts were recorded for this clone. This CDR3 is also generated by other DNA sequences in the sample. In DNA form, the CDR3 reads TGTGCCTGGAGTGTACAAGGGGCGGCCTACGAGCAGTACTTC. It yields the protein CAWSVQGAAYEQYF. V and J are TRBV30 and TRBJ2-7, with TRBD1 as a possible D gene (5 bases). The germline gives CDR1 GTSNPN, CDR2 SVGIG (reference sequence). The CDR3 extends over 14 amino acids. V was pared by 0 bases and J by 2 bases, with 11 bases between.

The J gene is TRBJ1-1, the V gene TRBV10-3; D is unclear. The V end lost 6 bases, the J end lost 0 bases, and 8 bases lay between the germline ends. Per the germline V gene, CDR1 is ENHRY and CDR2 is SYGVKD. The CDR3 covers 13 residues. The CDR3 bases are TGTGCCATCAGCCCAACAGTGAACACTGAAGCTTTCTTT. Amino acid sequence: CAISPTVNTEAFF.

This clone was seen a few times. This chain links TRBV29-1 with TRBJ1-2; D ambiguous. Trimming removed 3 bases from V and 4 bases from J, with 12 bases in between. Germline V gene lookup returns CDR1 SQVTM and CDR2 ANQGSEA. The length of the CDR3 is 13 residues. The CDR3 reads CSVDRGPAYGYTF. CDR3 nucleotide sequence: TGCAGCGTTGATCGGGGTCCGGCCTATGGCTACACCTTC.

This chain links TRBV11-1 with TRBJ2-3, with D perhaps matching TRBD1 (5 bases). This CDR3 has 14 residues. The germline CDR1 and CDR2 sequences are SGHAT and FQDESV (reference sequence). V dropped 1 base and J dropped 2 bases, with 7 bases sitting between them. CDR3 DNA: TGTGCCAGCAGCTTAGACAGGTTCACAGATACGCAGTATTTT. The encoded protein is CASSLDRFTDTQYF. The full variable domain, in which reference TRBV11-1 and TRBJ2-3 provide the parts outside the CDR3, is EAEVAQSPRYKITEKSQAVAFWCDPISGHATLYWYRQILGQGPELLVQFQDESVVDDSQLPKDRFSAERLKGVDSTLKIQPAELGDSAMYLCASSLDRFTDTQYFGPGTRLTVL.

The chain combines TRBV19 with TRBJ2-3, with D possibly TRBD2 on 6 matching bases. From germline, CDR1 is LNHDA and CDR2 SQIVND (reference sequence). The CDR3 extends over 14 amino acids. Trimming shortened V by 6 bases and J by 5 bases, and 15 bases separated the two germline ends. CDR3 DNA sequence: TGTGCCAGTAGGTCGGTCGGGGGAGTAGATACGCAGTATTTT. Translation: CASRSVGGVDTQYF.

The rearrangement links TRBV6-1 to TRBJ2-5, with D perhaps TRBD1 (6 bases). The CDR3 is 14 amino acids. The ends were cut back, 7 bases at V and 5 bases at J, with 17 bases in the middle. CDR1 and CDR2 (germline): MNHNS, SASEGT. CDR3 sequence: CASITTGGLETQYF. The CDR3 nucleotides read TGTGCCAGCATTACGACAGGAGGCCTCGAGACCCAGTACTTC.

This chain joins TRBV6-5 and TRBJ2-7, with a weak D call TRBD1 (6 bases). From germline, CDR1 is MNHEY and CDR2 SVGAGI. Trimming shortened V by 8 bases and J by 0 bases, and 17 bases separated the two germline ends. The CDR3 runs 15 residues. The CDR3 protein is CASGLTGISSYEQYF. The CDR3 region has the DNA TGTGCCAGCGGCCTAACAGGGATCAGCTCCTACGAGCAGTACTTC.

In the case of this clone: The sample has other DNA sequences that encode this CDR3 too. This chain joins TRBV11-2 and TRBJ1-1, with 7 bases lining up with TRBD1. This CDR3 region has 14 residues. Germline loops: CDR1 SGHAT, CDR2 FQNNGV. Trimming removed 5 bases from V and 1 base from J; junction bases left unmatched: 4. CDR3 amino acids: CASSSGTANTEAFF. CDR3 nucleotides: TGTGCCAGCAGCAGTGGGACAGCGAACACTGAAGCTTTCTTT.

This clone showed up just a few times. The V gene is TRBV18, the J gene TRBJ2-2; TRBD1 aligns across 8 bases. The germline gives CDR1 KGHSH, CDR2 LQKENI. Trimming removed 5 bases from V and 1 base from J; junction bases left unmatched: 3. The CDR3 covers 15 residues. The chain's CDR3 is CASSSGTGNTGELFF. For the CDR3, the DNA is TGTGCCAGCTCATCCGGGACAGGGAACACCGGGGAGCTGTTTTTT.

This sequence joins TRBV9 and TRBJ2-3, with D tentatively TRBD2 (6 bases). With 2 bases removed from V and 2 bases from J, the gap between germline ends came to 9 bases. This CDR3 has 14 amino acids. From germline, CDR1 is SGDLS and CDR2 YYNGEE. This chain's CDR3 is CASSVGTFTDTQYF. CDR3 DNA: TGTGCCAGCAGCGTTGGGACTTTCACAGATACGCAGTATTTT. Using reference TRBV9 and TRBJ2-3 for the parts outside the CDR3, the full variable domain is DSGVTQTPKHLITATGQRVTLRCSPRSGDLSVYWYQQSLDQGLQFLIQYYNGEERAKGNILERFSAQQFPDLHSELNLSSLELGDSALYFCASSVGTFTDTQYFGPGTRLTVL.

This clone was observed a few times. The rearrangement uses TRBV14 and TRBJ1-3; D not resolved. The V gene lost 2 bases and the J gene lost 4 bases, with 9 bases spanning the gap. This CDR3 contains 14 residues. Germline V lookup: CDR1 SGHDN, CDR2 FVKESK. The DNA of the CDR3 is TGTGCCAGCAGCCAACAGTGGGGAGGAAACACCATATATTTT. Its protein is CASSQQWGGNTIYF.

This clone has only a few counts. V and J are TRBV30 and TRBJ2-3; D perhaps matches TRBD1 (7 bases). Trimming took off 0 bases at V and 6 bases at J, with 16 bases between the two ends. The CDR3 spans 15 residues. Germline V gene lookup returns CDR1 GTSNPN and CDR2 SVGIG (reference sequence). In nucleotides, the CDR3 is TGTGCCTGGAGTGTACTGGGCAGGGGGGCCGATACGCAGTATTTT. It codes for CAWSVLGRGADTQYF.

This clone has a handful of counts. This rearrangement joins TRBV6-5 to TRBJ2-3, with D perhaps TRBD1 (6 bases). The CDR3 length is 11 residues. Trimming stripped 8 bases from V and 9 bases from J, with 12 bases between. Germline values: CDR1 MNHEY, CDR2 SVGAGI. The CDR3 DNA follows: TGTGCCAGCTCTAGGGGGTTGACGCAGTATTTT. It yields the protein CASSRGLTQYF.

This clone was observed a handful of times. This chain joins TRBV5-1 and TRBJ2-5; either TRBD1 or TRBD2 may fit D (5 bases each). This CDR3 has 13 amino acids. The V end lost 6 bases, the J end lost 0 bases, and 9 bases lay between the germline ends. The V gene's germline CDR1 is SGHRS and CDR2 YFSETQ. The CDR3 sequence: CASTQGHQETQYF. DNA of the CDR3: TGCGCCAGCACCCAGGGACACCAAGAGACCCAGTACTTC.

The chain links TRBV30 to TRBJ1-2; D not resolved. There are 13 residues in the CDR3. V gave up 4 bases and J gave up 5 bases, with 14 bases separating them. CDR1 GTSNPN and CDR2 SVGIG come from the germline V gene (reference sequence). CDR3 amino acids: CAWTEVDLYGYTF. CDR3 coding DNA: TGTGCCTGGACCGAGGTGGACCTATATGGCTACACCTTC. Using reference TRBV30 and TRBJ1-2 for the parts outside the CDR3, the full variable domain is SQTIHQWPATLVQPVGSPLSLECTVEGTSNPNLYWYRQAAGRGLQLLFYSVGIGQISSEVPQNLSASRPQDRQFILSSKKLLLSDSGFYLCAWTEVDLYGYTFGSGTRLTVV.

This clone has only a few counts. This chain uses TRBV25-1 with TRBJ1-1; D call uncertain. The CDR3 runs 14 residues. The V gene lost 0 bases and the J gene lost 0 bases, with 5 bases spanning the gap. The germline gives CDR1 MGHDK, CDR2 SYGVNS. The chain's CDR3 is CASSEYSMNTEAFF. The CDR3, as DNA: TGTGCCAGCAGTGAATACTCCATGAACACTGAAGCTTTCTTT.